The T cell receptor (beta chain) described here comes from a study of regulatory T cells in long-lasting Graves disease. Germline loops: CDR1 MDHEN, CDR2 SYDVKM. Trimming left V 6 bases short and J 8 bases short, with 16 bases between. This CDR3 region has 13 residues. The time point denotes: newly diagnosed GD, antithyroid drugs for less than 3 months. The TCR library was made from RNA that had been extracted from PBMCs in TRIzol. The TCR beta library used iRepertoire HTBI primers with Arm-PCR amplification of CDR3. Original processing notes: The samples yielded 55 to 75 TRBV and more than twelve TRBJ segments. TCRdb re-analysed the multiplex PCR reads in MiXCR, keeping a single row per CDR3 protein. The V and J calls were determined by TCRdb, not by the authors. The data show a few hundred thousand distinct CDR3 sequences, with 14% to 15% seen just once and about 8.3% held by the top ten. These records were also assigned to another study, of T cells in Graves' hyperthyroidism and ophthalmopathy. According to that study: With a duration under 2 months, the hyperthyroidism was newly diagnosed in patients aged 18 to 65. Reasons for excluding patients were uncontrolled infection, other autoimmune disease, pregnancy or lactation. The HTBI set primed first-round TCR CDR3 RT-PCR.

Sequenced here: peripheral blood mononuclear cells (PBMCs), sampled at new diagnosis, from a patient treated with antithyroid drugs. The rearrangement uses TRBV28 and TRBJ1-1; D call uncertain. The TCR was taken from a woman aged 40 to 49 with Graves disease. The CDR3 nucleotides read TGTGCCAGCAGCCGCCGAAGTGGGATGGAAGCTTTCTTT. The encoded protein is CASSRRSGMEAFF.